A single T cell receptor beta chain is shown here with its context. A much larger clone is a single base away; this may be a read error. This record belongs to a study of regulatory T cells in long-lasting Graves disease. The CDR3 has 13 amino acids. The ends were cut back, 9 bases at V and 4 bases at J, with 14 bases in the middle. CDR1 is KGHDR and CDR2 is SFDVKD in the germline V gene. Arm-PCR of CDR3 regions and iRepertoire HTBI primers were the basis on which TCR beta libraries were built. TCRdb redid the calling of the multiplex PCR reads with MiXCR, one entry per CDR3 protein. The table records approximately 480,000 distinct CDR3 sequences, 15% to 20% of them present only once. As for time point: newly diagnosed GD, antithyroid drugs for less than 3 months. After RNA was extracted from PBMCs, the TCR library was made from it. These records were also assigned to another study, of T cells in Graves' hyperthyroidism and ophthalmopathy.

This rearrangement joins TRBV24-1 to TRBJ2-5; the D gene is possibly TRBD1 (6 bases). Sequenced material: peripheral blood mononuclear cells (PBMCs), taken at new diagnosis, from a patient treated with antithyroid drugs. The TCR was taken from a man aged 35-49 years with Graves disease. The CDR3 nucleotides are TGTGCCACCGCAGATGGGGGCCGAGAGACCCAGTACTTC. Encoded protein: CATADGGRETQYF.